The present T cell receptor beta chain was sequenced within a study of response to subunit inactivated influenza vaccine. TCRdb redid the calling of the RT-PCR reads with MiXCR, one entry per CDR3 protein. The sample consists of 600,000 to 850,000 distinct CDR3 sequences, roughly 15% of them appearing once. This clonotype turned up a few times. The CDR3 loop spans 15 amino acids. V lost 4 bases and J lost 2, with 14 bases in between. Specimen: PBMCs from blood, collected approximately 15 days before vaccination. The source is a man aged 50 or older who received an inactivated influenza vaccine. The chain recombines TRBV12-3 or TRBV12-4 with TRBJ1-2; a weak D match, TRBD1 (6 bases). The CDR3 nucleotides read TGTGCCAGCAGTTCGGGGGGCAGCGTGAACTATGGCTACACCTTC. This gives the protein CASSSGGSVNYGYTF.